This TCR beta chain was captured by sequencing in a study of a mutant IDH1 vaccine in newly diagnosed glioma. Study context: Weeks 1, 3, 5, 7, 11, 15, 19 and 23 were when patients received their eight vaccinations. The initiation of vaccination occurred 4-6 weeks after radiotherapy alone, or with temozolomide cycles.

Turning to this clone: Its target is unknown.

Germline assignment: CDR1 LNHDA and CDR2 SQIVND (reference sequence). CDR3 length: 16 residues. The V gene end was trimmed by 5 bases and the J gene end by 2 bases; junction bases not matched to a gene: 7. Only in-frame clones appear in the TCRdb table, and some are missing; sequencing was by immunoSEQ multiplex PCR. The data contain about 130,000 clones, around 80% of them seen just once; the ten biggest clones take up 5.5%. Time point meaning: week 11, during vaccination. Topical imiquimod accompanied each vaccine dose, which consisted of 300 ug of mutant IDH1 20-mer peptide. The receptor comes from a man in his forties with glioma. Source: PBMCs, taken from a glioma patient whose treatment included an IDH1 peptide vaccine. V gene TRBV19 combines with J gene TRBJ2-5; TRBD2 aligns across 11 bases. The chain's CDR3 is CASSPGLAGLQETQYF. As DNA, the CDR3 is TGTGCCAGTAGTCCTGGACTAGCGGGTCTTCAAGAGACCCAGTACTTC.